The 18 T cell receptor beta chains below were found in one sample sequenced in a study of cytomegalovirus exposure and HLA in healthy donors. PCR used 60 Vbeta primers and 13 Jbeta primers. Sequenced by immunoSEQ multiplex PCR; TCRdb stores in-frame clones only, minus some. The data show about 220,000 clones, with more than 65% seen just once and less than 2% held by the top ten. Source material: PBMCs. These receptor sequences come from a woman in her 30s in good health and CMV-seronegative.

A single count supports this clone. A read error may account for a junction end that differs from germline. The rearrangement links TRBV10-2 to TRBJ2-5; 10 positions match TRBD2. The germline V gene has CDR1 WSHSY and CDR2 SAAADI. The CDR3 covers 17 residues. The CDR3 bases are TGCGACAGCAGCGACCCTAGCGGGGGATTGTACCAAGAGACCCAGTACTTC. This gives the protein CDSSDPSGGLYQETQYF.

This chain joins TRBV7-6 and TRBJ2-3; 13 positions match TRBD2. Germline trimming cut 5 bases from V and 5 bases from J; bases unmatched to any gene: 1. The CDR3 is 14 amino acids. Per germline, CDR1 SGHVS and CDR2 FNYEAQ. The CDR3 DNA reads TGTGCCAGCAGCGGACTAGCGGGGGAAGATACGCAGTATTTT. It encodes CASSGLAGEDTQYF.

J is TRBJ2-3 and V is TRBV29-1; the match to TRBD2 covers 13 bases. CDR3 length: 13 residues. Germline lookup yields CDR1 SQVTM and CDR2 ANQGSEA. Losses at the gene ends were 6 bases for V and 8 bases for J; bases not matched to a gene: 5. This chain's CDR3 is CSVTSGRRSTQYF. For the CDR3, the DNA is TGCAGCGTGACTAGCGGGAGGAGGTCTACGCAGTATTTT.

The chain is built from TRBV29-1 and TRBJ2-5; the D gene is possibly TRBD2 (6 bases). Germline V gene data show CDR1 as SQVTM and CDR2 as ANQGSEA. The length of the CDR3 is 13 residues. Trimming left V 3 bases short and J 5 bases short, with 13 bases between. Here the CDR3 reads CSVEVGGSETQYF. Written as DNA, the CDR3 is TGCAGCGTTGAGGTGGGAGGATCGGAGACCCAGTACTTC.

V usage is TRBV2 and J usage is TRBJ1-2; the match to TRBD1 covers 7 bases. V was pared by 5 bases and J by 4 bases, with 1 base of the junction left unmatched. This CDR3 region has 12 residues. Germline CDR1 is SNHLY and CDR2 is FYNNEI. CDR3: CASSRQGYGYTF. In nucleotides, the CDR3 is TGTGCCAGCAGTAGACAGGGCTATGGCTACACCTTC.

This clone was recorded a few times. The CDR3 DNA reads as TGTGCCACCAGCAGTTGGGCAGGGAGGACTGAAGCTTTCTTT. It specifies CATSSWAGRTEAFF. The J gene is TRBJ1-1, the V gene TRBV15, with D possibly TRBD1 on 5 matching bases. From germline, CDR1 is LNHNV and CDR2 YYDKDF (reference sequence). The CDR3 is 14 residues long. V lost 3 bases to trimming and J lost 5 bases, with 13 bases between them.

The V call is TRBV9, the J call TRBJ2-2; no definite D call. V gave up 0 bases and J gave up 0 bases, with 9 bases separating them. CDR3 length: 16 residues. CDR1 is SGDLS and CDR2 is YYNGEE in the germline V gene. This chain's CDR3 is CASSVGAAPNTGELFF. The CDR3 coding sequence is TGTGCCAGCAGCGTAGGGGCAGCTCCGAACACCGGGGAGCTGTTTTTT.

The chain recombines TRBV5-6 with TRBJ1-4, with 12 bases lining up with TRBD1. CDR1 is SGHDT and CDR2 is YYEEEE in the germline V gene. The CDR3 is made up of 16 amino acids. V shed 4 bases, J shed 7 bases, and the junction held 8 bases outside the gene matches. CDR3 bases: TGTGCCAGCAGCCTCCGGGACAGGGGGCACGGTGAAAAACTGTTTTTT. Residues: CASSLRDRGHGEKLFF.

This clone has more than one count but fewer than ten. The J gene is TRBJ2-3, the V gene TRBV5-1; D gene ambiguous. The CDR3 is 14 amino acids. Trimming took off 0 bases at V and 2 bases at J, with 7 bases between the two ends. CDR1 and CDR2 from the germline V gene are SGHRS and YFSETQ. The CDR3: CASSLVDSTDTQYF. CDR3 nucleotide sequence: TGCGCCAGCAGCTTGGTCGACTCCACAGATACGCAGTATTTT.

V gene TRBV9 combines with J gene TRBJ2-7; 9 positions agree with TRBD2. V lost 3 bases and J lost 2; bases outside the gene matches: 6. This CDR3 region has 15 residues. The germline V gene encodes CDR1 SGDLS and CDR2 YYNGEE. CDR3 residues: CASSEGTSRTYEQYF. Here the CDR3 DNA reads TGTGCCAGCAGCGAAGGGACTAGCAGAACCTACGAGCAGTACTTC.

This clone was observed once. A read error may account for a junction end that differs from germline. The V call is TRBV7-9, the J call TRBJ2-7; tentatively, D is TRBD1 (6 bases). The germline gives CDR1 SEHNR, CDR2 FQNEAQ (reference sequence). This CDR3 comprises 15 residues. DNA of the CDR3: TGTTCCAGCAGCTTCAGTACCCAGGGGAGCTACGAGCAGTACTTC. Translated: CSSSFSTQGSYEQYF.

V is TRBV19 and J is TRBJ1-2; the match to TRBD1 covers 9 bases. This CDR3 has 15 amino acids. The V and J ends lost 7 bases and 1 base, in that order; junction bases with no gene match: 7. Germline V gene data show CDR1 as LNHDA and CDR2 as SQIVND (reference sequence). In DNA form, the CDR3 reads TGTGCCAGTAACCCGGACAGGGGCCGTAACTATGGCTACACCTTC. Translation gives CASNPDRGRNYGYTF.

In this sample, this clone turned up a few times. The J gene is TRBJ1-2, the V gene TRBV7-9; 9 bases fit TRBD1. In germline, CDR1 is SEHNR, CDR2 FQNEAQ (reference sequence). V trimming: 5 bases; J trimming: 5 bases; junction bases outside the gene matches: 12. This CDR3 spans 16 amino acids. The CDR3 region is CASSPRGTGKAYGYTF. Here the CDR3 DNA reads TGTGCCAGCAGCCCACGCGGGACAGGGAAGGCGTATGGCTACACCTTC.

The chain is built from TRBV2 and TRBJ1-6, with TRBD1 matching over 8 bases. This CDR3 has 13 residues. Trimming took 6 bases from V and 9 from J; bases not matched to a gene: 4. The germline gives CDR1 SNHLY, CDR2 FYNNEI. Here the CDR3 DNA reads TGTGCCAGCAGCGGACAGGGATCTTCACCCCTCCACTTT. Translation gives CASSGQGSSPLHF.

The genes are TRBV6-6 and TRBJ1-1; the D is unclear. The CDR3 is 14 amino acids. V dropped 5 bases and J dropped 1 base, with 11 bases sitting between them. Germline CDR1 is MNHNY and CDR2 is SVGAGI (reference sequence). The CDR3 nucleotides are TGTGCCAGCAGTACATCTACAGCGAACACTGAAGCTTTCTTT. The encoded protein is CASSTSTANTEAFF.

The chain joins TRBV19 to TRBJ1-1; 8 nucleotides line up with TRBD1. Germline trimming cut 5 bases from V and 5 bases from J; bases unmatched to any gene: 4. Per the germline V gene, CDR1 is LNHDA and CDR2 is SQIVND (reference sequence). The CDR3 totals 13 residues. CDR3 protein: CASSVDRETEAFF. In DNA, the CDR3 is TGTGCCAGTAGTGTGGACAGGGAAACTGAAGCTTTCTTT.

This sequence joins TRBV19 and TRBJ2-6; a possible D gene is TRBD1 (5 bases). CDR1 and CDR2 from the germline V gene are LNHDA and SQIVND (reference sequence). The V end was cut by 4 bases, the J end by 0 bases, with 10 bases between. The CDR3 runs to 16 residues. CDR3 sequence reads: CASSNRQRSGANVLTF. Here the CDR3 DNA reads TGTGCCAGTAGTAACCGACAGCGCTCTGGGGCCAACGTCCTGACTTTC.

The chain uses TRBV6-6 and TRBJ2-7; D uncertain. Per the germline V gene, CDR1 is MNHNY and CDR2 is SVGAGI (reference sequence). V dropped 0 bases and J dropped 1 base, with 7 bases sitting between them. CDR3 length equals 14 residues. Here the CDR3 reads CASSYSGASYEQYF. The CDR3 DNA reads as TGTGCCAGCAGTTACTCGGGCGCTTCCTACGAGCAGTACTTC.